This TCR beta chain is from a study of radiation and T cells in renal cell carcinoma. Time point indicated: blood 2 weeks post-SBRT. As to treatment: 15 Gy SBRT to primary tumor, nephrectomy 4 weeks later. After SBRT, blood was collected at 2 and 4 weeks, plus baseline. Some clones are missing from TCRdb's copy, which holds only in-frame ones; the method was immunoSEQ multiplex PCR. The table lists 100,000 to 150,000 clones, about four fifths of them singletons. The V gene's germline CDR1 is SGHRS and CDR2 YFSETQ. V trimming: 2 bases; J trimming: 2 bases; junction bases outside the gene matches: 4. This CDR3 contains 15 residues.

The rearrangement links TRBV5-1 to TRBJ2-1; 7 bases map to TRBD1. This clonotype originated in a man aged 50-60 years with renal cell carcinoma. Sequencing used blood, obtained from a patient whose treatment included radiotherapy and nephrectomy. In nucleotides, the CDR3 is TGCGCCAGCAGCTTAACGGGACAGACCTACAATGAGCAGTTCTTC. Amino acid sequence: CASSLTGQTYNEQFF.